Following are 9 T cell receptor beta chains from one sample sequenced in a study of T cells in Graves' hyperthyroidism and ophthalmopathy. What was amplified from RNA transcripts were TCR beta CDR3 regions. The HTBI primer set drove a first-round RT-PCR of the TCR CDR3. TCRdb recomputed calls from the multiplex PCR reads with MiXCR, one row per CDR3 protein. The sample yields about 500,000 distinct CDR3 sequences, roughly an eighth seen once. Sequenced input: blood. Source of these receptors: a woman between 18 and 29 years old with Graves' hyperthyroidism.

The rearrangement links TRBV27 to TRBJ2-5, with D tentatively TRBD1 (6 bases). Deletions cut 2 bases from V and 5 bases from J, with 12 bases between. The CDR3 totals 14 residues. The germline V gene has CDR1 MNHEY and CDR2 SMNVEV (reference sequence). The chain's CDR3 is CASSLRVGGETQYF. The CDR3, as DNA: TGTGCCAGCAGTTTACGGGTAGGGGGTGAGACCCAGTACTTC.

The sample holds many counts of this clonotype. The chain carries TRBV5-1 and TRBJ1-1, with 7 bases fitting TRBD1. The ends lost 2 bases at V and 11 bases at J; junction bases unmatched: 9. The CDR3 runs to 13 residues. Germline V gene data show CDR1 as SGHRS and CDR2 as YFSETQ. The CDR3 DNA reads TGCGCCAGCAGCTTTCGGGACAGCCGCCAGGCTTTCTTT. Its protein product is CASSFRDSRQAFF.

This clonotype turned up a few times. This chain uses TRBV3-1 with TRBJ2-4; D is possibly TRBD1 or TRBD2 (5 bases each). CDR3 size: 13 residues. Germline lookup yields CDR1 LGHDT and CDR2 YNNKEL (reference sequence). Trimming stripped 1 base from V and 9 bases from J, with 10 bases between. Written as DNA, the CDR3 is TGTGCCAGCAGCCAAGCGCCAGGGACCATTCAGTACTTC. Protein: CASSQAPGTIQYF.

This clonotype was detected ten times or more. The rearrangement links TRBV7-9 to TRBJ2-1; TRBD1 matches at 8 bases. The CDR3 is made up of 15 amino acids. Trimming removed 6 bases from V and 6 bases from J; junction bases left unmatched: 10. In germline, CDR1 is SEHNR, CDR2 FQNEAQ (reference sequence). CDR3 sequence reads: CASSSQGARSNEQFF. The CDR3 DNA is TGTGCCAGCAGTTCCCAGGGGGCGAGGTCCAATGAGCAGTTCTTC.

This clonotype was counted many times. The chain recombines TRBV4-2 with TRBJ2-3, with D possibly matching TRBD2 (6 bases). V was trimmed by 0 bases and J by 0 bases, leaving 10 bases between them. The CDR3 length is 16 residues. Germline V lookup: CDR1 LGHNA, CDR2 YNFKEQ. CDR3 DNA sequence: TGTGCCAGCAGCCAAGAGAAGGGACTCAGCACAGATACGCAGTATTTT. Its translation: CASSQEKGLSTDTQYF.

The chain recombines TRBV19 with TRBJ2-3; possible D gene TRBD2, 6 bases. Germline V CDR1 and CDR2: LNHDA, SQIVND (reference sequence). Trimming cost V 5 bases and J 0 bases, with 9 bases left between them. The CDR3 contains 14 residues. The CDR3 coding sequence is TGTGCCAGTAGTGCGGGGTACAGCACAGATACGCAGTATTTT. This sequence encodes CASSAGYSTDTQYF.

Of note for this clonotype: It is likely a read error, because the conserved phenylalanine at the end of the CDR3 is missing. The chain uses TRBV6-5 and TRBJ2-2; possible D gene TRBD2, 6 bases. Germline V lookup: CDR1 MNHEY, CDR2 SVGAGI. CDR3 length: 17 amino acids. The V end lost 4 bases, the J end lost 6 bases, and 21 bases lay between the germline ends. The CDR3 nucleotides read TGTGCCAGCAGTTTACTCGTGACTAGTCGATTACCCGGGGAGCTGTTTCTT. Amino acids: CASSLLVTSRLPGELFL.

This clonotype was detected ten times or more. The chain recombines TRBV12-3 or TRBV12-4 with TRBJ2-7, with D possibly being TRBD1 (6 bases). This CDR3 spans 13 amino acids. V was pared by 4 bases and J by 3 bases, with 10 bases between. As DNA, the CDR3 is TGTGCCAGCAGTTACGTGACAGGCTACGAGCAGTACTTC. Translating gives CASSYVTGYEQYF.

This clonotype was counted between two and nine times. CDR3 protein: CASSPPISGYHEQYF. CDR3 nucleotide sequence: TGTGCCAGCTCACCACCGATCTCAGGGTACCACGAGCAGTACTTC. The chain combines TRBV18 with TRBJ2-7; D perhaps matches TRBD1 (5 bases). The length of the CDR3 is 15 residues. Germline V CDR1 and CDR2: KGHSH, LQKENI. Trimming shortened V by 0 bases and J by 5 bases, and 14 bases separated the two germline ends.